This T cell receptor beta chain is drawn from a study of cytomegalovirus exposure and HLA in healthy donors. Study results and limitations: According to the study, around 160 TCR beta chains were cytomegalovirus-associated. Later analysis found that TCR beta chains associated with HLA were more clonally expanded than other, equally common chains. Sequences of the TCR beta chain were said to predict the HLA-A and HLA-B alleles of most subjects accurately. Later work found that TCR association rates differed between HLA loci; DRB1 had the most and HLA-C the fewest.

The PCR used 60 Vbeta and 13 Jbeta primers. Using immunoSEQ multiplex PCR, the repertoire was profiled, and TCRdb retains in-frame clones only, with some absent. The table shows some 150,000 clones, with around 85% occurring only once. Germline CDR1 SGHRS, CDR2 YFSETQ. V lost 4 bases and J 5 bases, leaving 15 bases between the germline ends. This CDR3 is 15 amino acids long. Regarding this clone: Its antigen is unknown. The same CDR3 arises from other DNA sequences in this sample as well.

V and J are TRBV5-1 and TRBJ1-4, with D tentatively TRBD1 (6 bases). The material sequenced was PBMCs. The sequence was collected from a woman aged 25-40 years in good health and CMV-seronegative. The CDR3 sequence is CASSRGGQGNEKLFF. The CDR3 DNA is TGCGCCAGCAGCAGGGGGGGGCAGGGGAATGAAAAACTGTTTTTT. The variable domain in full, completed from reference TRBV5-1 and TRBJ1-4, reads KAGVTQTPRYLIKTRGQQVTLSCSPISGHRSVSWYQQTPGQGLQFLFEYFSETQRNKGNFPGRFSGRQFSNSRSEMNVSTLELGDSALYLCASSRGGQGNEKLFFGSGTQLSVL.